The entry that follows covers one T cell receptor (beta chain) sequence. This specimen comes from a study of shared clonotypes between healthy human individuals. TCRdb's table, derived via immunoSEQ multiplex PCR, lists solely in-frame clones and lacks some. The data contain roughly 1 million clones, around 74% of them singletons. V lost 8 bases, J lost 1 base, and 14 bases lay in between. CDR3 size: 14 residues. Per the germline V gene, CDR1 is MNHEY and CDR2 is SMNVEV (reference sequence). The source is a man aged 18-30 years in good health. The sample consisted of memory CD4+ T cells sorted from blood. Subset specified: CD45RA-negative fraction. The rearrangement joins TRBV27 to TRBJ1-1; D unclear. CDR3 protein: CASLPAIRNTEAFF. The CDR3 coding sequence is TGTGCCAGCCTCCCCGCAATACGGAACACTGAAGCTTTCTTT.